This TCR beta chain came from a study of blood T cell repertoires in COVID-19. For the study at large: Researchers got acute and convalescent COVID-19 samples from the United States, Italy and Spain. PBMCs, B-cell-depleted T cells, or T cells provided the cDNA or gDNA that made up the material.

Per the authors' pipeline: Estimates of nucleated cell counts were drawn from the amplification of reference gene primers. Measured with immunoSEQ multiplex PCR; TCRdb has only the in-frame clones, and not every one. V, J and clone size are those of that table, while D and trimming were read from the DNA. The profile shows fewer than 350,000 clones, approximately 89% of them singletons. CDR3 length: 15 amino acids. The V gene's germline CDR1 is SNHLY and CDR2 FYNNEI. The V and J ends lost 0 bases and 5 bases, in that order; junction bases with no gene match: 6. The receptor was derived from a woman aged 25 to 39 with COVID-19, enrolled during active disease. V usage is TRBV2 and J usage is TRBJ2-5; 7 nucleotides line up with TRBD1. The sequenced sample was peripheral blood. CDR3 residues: CASSEALGRGETQYF. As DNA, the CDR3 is TGTGCCAGCAGTGAAGCGCTCGGCAGGGGGGAGACCCAGTACTTC.